This TCR beta chain was documented in a study of blood T cell repertoires in COVID-19. For the study at large: Material from acute and convalescent COVID-19 was sourced from the United States, Italy and Spain. PBMCs, B-cell-depleted T cells, or T cells were the source of the cDNA or gDNA that made up the material.

In the authors' workflow: Nucleated cell number was recorded as an estimate derived from reference gene primer amplification. TCRdb keeps only in-frame clones here, not all; method: immunoSEQ multiplex PCR. V, J and clone size are taken as reported in that table, and D and trimming were inferred from the DNA itself. The sample lists roughly 250,000 clones, 75% to 85% occurring once. CDR3 size: 18 residues. Trimming removed 0 bases at V and 1 base at J, with 15 bases between. Germline V gene lookup returns CDR1 MGHRA and CDR2 YSYEKL. Sequenced: peripheral blood. The chain joins TRBV4-1 to TRBJ2-2, with D tentatively TRBD2 (6 bases). The source is a woman in her 70s with acute or convalescent COVID-19. DNA of the CDR3: TGCGCCAGCAGCCAAGAAGGCGGCGGGATGAAGAACACCGGGGAGCTGTTTTTT. Its protein is CASSQEGGGMKNTGELFF.